Listed below are T cell receptor beta chains from one sample, sequenced in a study of response to subunit inactivated influenza vaccine. Each CDR3 protein is one row after TCRdb ran MiXCR on the RT-PCR reads. The profile shows roughly 790,000 distinct CDR3 sequences, 21% of them singletons. The material was PBMCs from blood, obtained more than 4 days after vaccination. All receptors come from a man aged 50-59 years who received an inactivated influenza vaccine. CDR3s include the opening cysteine and the closing phenylalanine or tryptophan. D genes are given only for firm matches. Clone size appears in some rows only: once, few, many, or a class for an expanded clone.

D: TRBD1; size: few; J: TRBJ2-2; V: TRBV5-1; CDR3: CASQTGTGITGELFF; DNA: TGCGCCAGCCAGACCGGGACAGGAATCACCGGGGAGCTGTTTTTT
D: .; size: .; J: TRBJ2-1; V: TRBV5-1; CDR3: CASSFVGHNEQFF; DNA: TGCGCCAGCAGCTTTGTGGGACACAATGAGCAGTTCTTC
D: TRBD2; size: .; J: TRBJ2-3; V: TRBV29-1; CDR3: CSVDPTSGRTDTQYF; DNA: TGCAGCGTTGACCCGACTAGCGGACGCACAGATACGCAGTATTTT
D: .; size: .; J: TRBJ2-2; V: TRBV20-1; CDR3: CSPVGRTGTGELFF; DNA: TGCAGCCCAGTGGGTAGAACGGGCACCGGGGAGCTGTTTTTT
D: .; size: .; J: TRBJ1-1; V: TRBV5-1; CDR3: CASSLDPAINTEAFF; DNA: TGCGCCAGCAGCTTGGATCCAGCCATTAACACTGAAGCTTTCTTT
D: .; size: .; J: TRBJ1-3; V: TRBV10-3; CDR3: CAISAVDRSGNTIYF; DNA: TGTGCCATCAGTGCGGTCGACAGGTCTGGAAACACCATATATTTT
D: .; size: .; J: TRBJ2-6; V: TRBV4-1; CDR3: CASSRIPIGGANVLTF; DNA: TGCGCCAGCAGCCGAATCCCCATCGGTGGGGCCAACGTCCTGACTTTC
D: .; size: few; J: TRBJ2-2; V: TRBV6-5; CDR3: CASSLTQTRTTGELFF; DNA: TGTGCCAGCAGTTTGACCCAGACTCGAACCACCGGGGAGCTGTTTTTT
D: .; size: few; J: TRBJ2-1; V: TRBV6-5; CDR3: CATHKSIGEQFF; DNA: TGTGCCACACATAAGAGTATCGGTGAGCAGTTCTTC
D: .; size: .; J: TRBJ2-7; V: TRBV30; CDR3: CAWNSGDIPYEQYF; DNA: TGTGCCTGGAACTCCGGGGACATCCCCTACGAGCAGTACTTC
D: .; size: .; J: TRBJ2-7; V: TRBV7-9; CDR3: CASNRDVSSYEQYF; DNA: TGTGCCAGCAACCGGGACGTAAGCTCCTACGAGCAGTACTTC
D: TRBD1; size: .; J: TRBJ1-6; V: TRBV28; CDR3: CASSEPGQGYSPLHF; DNA: TGTGCCAGCAGTGAACCGGGACAGGGTTACTCACCCCTCCACTTT
D: .; size: .; J: TRBJ2-1; V: TRBV5-1; CDR3: CASSSGQDEQFF; DNA: TGCGCCAGCAGCTCTGGTCAGGATGAGCAGTTCTTC
D: TRBD2; size: .; J: TRBJ2-2; V: TRBV6-2/TRBV6-3; CDR3: CASSYSNGLGTGELFF; DNA: TGTGCCAGCAGTTACTCGAATGGACTAGGAACCGGGGAGCTGTTTTTT
D: TRBD2; size: .; J: TRBJ2-7; V: TRBV15; CDR3: CATSRELAGGWQYF; DNA: TGTGCCACCAGCAGAGAACTAGCGGGAGGATGGCAGTACTTC